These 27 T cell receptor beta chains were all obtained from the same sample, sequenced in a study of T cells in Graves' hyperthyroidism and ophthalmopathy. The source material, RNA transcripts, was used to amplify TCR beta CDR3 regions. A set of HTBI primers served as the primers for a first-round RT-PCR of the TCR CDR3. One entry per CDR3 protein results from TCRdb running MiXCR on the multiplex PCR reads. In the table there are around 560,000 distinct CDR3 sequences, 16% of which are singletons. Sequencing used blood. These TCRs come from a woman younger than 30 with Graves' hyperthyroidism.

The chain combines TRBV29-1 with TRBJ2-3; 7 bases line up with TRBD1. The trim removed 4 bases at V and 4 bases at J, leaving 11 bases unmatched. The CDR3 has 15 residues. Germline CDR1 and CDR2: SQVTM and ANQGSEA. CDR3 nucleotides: TGCAGCGTTGCGGGTCGGCAGGGGGAACCAGATACGCAGTATTTT. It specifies CSVAGRQGEPDTQYF.

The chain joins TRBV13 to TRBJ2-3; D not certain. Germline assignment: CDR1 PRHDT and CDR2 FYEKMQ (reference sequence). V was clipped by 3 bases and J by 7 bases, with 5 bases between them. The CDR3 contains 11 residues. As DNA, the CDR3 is TGTGCCAGCAGCTTGAGCCATACGCAGTATTTT. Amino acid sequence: CASSLSHTQYF.

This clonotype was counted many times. CDR3 nucleotides: TGTGCCAGCAGGGCTCCTCTTTTGGTTGCTGAAGCTTTCTTT. It encodes CASRAPLLVAEAFF. This rearrangement joins TRBV6-1 to TRBJ1-1; D gene ambiguous. The CDR3 contains 14 residues. Germline-derived CDR1 and CDR2 are MNHNS and SASEGT. V was trimmed by 6 bases and J by 6 bases, leaving 17 bases between them.

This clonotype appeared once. CDR3 loop: CASSSGTGRNTEAFF. CDR3 DNA sequence: TGTGCCAGCAGTTCCGGGACAGGGCGTAACACTGAAGCTTTCTTT. The rearrangement joins TRBV12-3 or TRBV12-4 to TRBJ1-1; TRBD1 aligns across 9 bases. There are 15 residues in the CDR3. Losses at the gene ends were 4 bases for V and 2 bases for J; bases not matched to a gene: 5.

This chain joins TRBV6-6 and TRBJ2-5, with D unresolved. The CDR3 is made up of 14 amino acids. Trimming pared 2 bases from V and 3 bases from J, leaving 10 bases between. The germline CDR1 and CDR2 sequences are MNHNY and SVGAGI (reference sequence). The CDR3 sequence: CASSYAFKKETQYF. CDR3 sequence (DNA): TGTGCCAGCAGTTACGCTTTCAAGAAAGAGACCCAGTACTTC.

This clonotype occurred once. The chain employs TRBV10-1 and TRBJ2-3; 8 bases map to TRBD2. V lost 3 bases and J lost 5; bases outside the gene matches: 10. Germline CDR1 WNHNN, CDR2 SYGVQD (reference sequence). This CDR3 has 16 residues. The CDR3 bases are TGCGCCAGCAGTGAAACCTTTGGACTAGCTGGAGATACGCAGTATTTT. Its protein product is CASSETFGLAGDTQYF.

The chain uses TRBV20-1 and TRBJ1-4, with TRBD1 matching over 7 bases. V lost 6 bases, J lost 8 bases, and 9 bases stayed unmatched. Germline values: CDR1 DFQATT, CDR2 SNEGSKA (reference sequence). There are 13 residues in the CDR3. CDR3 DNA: TGCAGTGCGTCCACAGGGGCTTCGGAAAAACTGTTTTTT. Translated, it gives CSASTGASEKLFF.

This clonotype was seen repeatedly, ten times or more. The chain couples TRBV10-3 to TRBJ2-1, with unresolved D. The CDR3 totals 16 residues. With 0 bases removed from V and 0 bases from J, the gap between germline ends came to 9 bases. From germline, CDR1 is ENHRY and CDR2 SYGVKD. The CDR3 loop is CAISESRASSYNEQFF. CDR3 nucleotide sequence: TGTGCCATCAGTGAGTCAAGGGCGAGCTCCTACAATGAGCAGTTCTTC.

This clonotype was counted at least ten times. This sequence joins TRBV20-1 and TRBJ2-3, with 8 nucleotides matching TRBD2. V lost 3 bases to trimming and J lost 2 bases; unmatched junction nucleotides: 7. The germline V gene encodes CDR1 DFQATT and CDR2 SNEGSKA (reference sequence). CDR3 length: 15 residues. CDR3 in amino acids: CSASPAGGNTDTQYF. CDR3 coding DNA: TGCAGTGCTAGTCCTGCGGGGGGTAACACAGATACGCAGTATTTT.

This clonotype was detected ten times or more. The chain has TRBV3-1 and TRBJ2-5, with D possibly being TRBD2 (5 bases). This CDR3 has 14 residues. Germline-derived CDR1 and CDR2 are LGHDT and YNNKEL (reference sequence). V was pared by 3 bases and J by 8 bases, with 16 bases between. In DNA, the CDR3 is TGTGCCAGCAGCCAGTTCCCCAGCGAGGGCACCCAGTACTTC. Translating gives CASSQFPSEGTQYF.

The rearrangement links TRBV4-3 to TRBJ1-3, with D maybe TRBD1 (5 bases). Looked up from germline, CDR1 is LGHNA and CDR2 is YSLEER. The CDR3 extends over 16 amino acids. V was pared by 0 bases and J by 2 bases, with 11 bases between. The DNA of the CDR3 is TGCGCCAGCAGCCAAGACTCCGGGGCAGCTGGAAACACCATATATTTT. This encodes CASSQDSGAAGNTIYF.

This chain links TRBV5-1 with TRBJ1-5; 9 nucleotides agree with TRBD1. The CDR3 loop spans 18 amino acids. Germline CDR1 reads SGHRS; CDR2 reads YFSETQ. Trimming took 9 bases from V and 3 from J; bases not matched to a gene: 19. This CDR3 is CATKTTFGQGWYNQPQHF. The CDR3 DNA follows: TGCGCCACCAAGACGACCTTTGGACAGGGGTGGTACAATCAGCCCCAGCATTTT.

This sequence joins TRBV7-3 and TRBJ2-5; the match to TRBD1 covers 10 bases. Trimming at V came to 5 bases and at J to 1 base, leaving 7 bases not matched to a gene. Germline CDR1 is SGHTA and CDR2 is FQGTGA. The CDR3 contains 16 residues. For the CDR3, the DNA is TGTGCCAGCAGCCACCCCCGGACAGGGGGCCAAGAGACCCAGTACTTC. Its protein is CASSHPRTGGQETQYF.

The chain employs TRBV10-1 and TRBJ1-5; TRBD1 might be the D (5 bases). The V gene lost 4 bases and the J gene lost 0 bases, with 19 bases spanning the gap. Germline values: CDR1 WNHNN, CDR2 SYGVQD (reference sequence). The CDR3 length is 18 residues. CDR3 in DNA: TGCGCCAGCAGTGTACCGGGACGACTCCTACATAGCAATCAGCCCCAGCATTTT. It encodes CASSVPGRLLHSNQPQHF.

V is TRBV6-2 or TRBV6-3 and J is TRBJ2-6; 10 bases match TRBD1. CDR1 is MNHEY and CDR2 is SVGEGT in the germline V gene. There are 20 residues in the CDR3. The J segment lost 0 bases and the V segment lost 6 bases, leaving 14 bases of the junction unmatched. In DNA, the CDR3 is TGTGCCAGCAGCCAAGTCGGACGGACAGGGGGGCTCTCTGGGGCCAACGTCCTGACTTTC. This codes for CASSQVGRTGGLSGANVLTF.

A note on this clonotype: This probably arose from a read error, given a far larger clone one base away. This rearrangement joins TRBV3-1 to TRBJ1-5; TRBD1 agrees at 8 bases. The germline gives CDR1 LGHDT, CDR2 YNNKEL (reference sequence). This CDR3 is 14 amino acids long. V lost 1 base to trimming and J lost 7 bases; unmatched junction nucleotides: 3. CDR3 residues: CASSQGAGGQPQHF. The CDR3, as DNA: TGTGCCAGCAGCCAAGGGGCAGGGGGCCAGCCCCAGCATTTT.

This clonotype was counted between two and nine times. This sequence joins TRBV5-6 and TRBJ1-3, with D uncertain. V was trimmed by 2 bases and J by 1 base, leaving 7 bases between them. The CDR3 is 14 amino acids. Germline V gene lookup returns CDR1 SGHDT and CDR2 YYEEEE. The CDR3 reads CASSFGVSGNTIYF. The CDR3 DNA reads TGTGCCAGCAGCTTTGGGGTTTCTGGAAACACCATATATTTT.

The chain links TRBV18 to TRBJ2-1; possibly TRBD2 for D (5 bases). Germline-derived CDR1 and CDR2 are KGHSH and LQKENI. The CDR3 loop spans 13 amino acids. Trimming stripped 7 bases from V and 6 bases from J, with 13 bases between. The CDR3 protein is CASCEGVPNEQFF. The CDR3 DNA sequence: TGTGCCAGCTGTGAGGGAGTTCCCAATGAGCAGTTCTTC.

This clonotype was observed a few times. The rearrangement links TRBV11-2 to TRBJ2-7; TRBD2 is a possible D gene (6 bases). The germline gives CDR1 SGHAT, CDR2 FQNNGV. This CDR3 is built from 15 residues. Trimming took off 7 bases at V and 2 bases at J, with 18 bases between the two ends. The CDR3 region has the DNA TGTGCCAGCAAACCCCGCGGGGAGCGGACCTACGAGCAGTACTTC. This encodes CASKPRGERTYEQYF.

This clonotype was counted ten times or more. The CDR3 nucleotides are TGCAGTGCCCTATGGGCGGGCGCCAACACAGATACGCAGTATTTT. It specifies CSALWAGANTDTQYF. The J gene is TRBJ2-3, the V gene TRBV20-1; possible D gene TRBD2, 5 bases. Germline V CDR1 and CDR2: DFQATT, SNEGSKA (reference sequence). V was trimmed by 6 bases and J by 2 bases, leaving 18 bases between them. The CDR3 loop spans 15 amino acids.

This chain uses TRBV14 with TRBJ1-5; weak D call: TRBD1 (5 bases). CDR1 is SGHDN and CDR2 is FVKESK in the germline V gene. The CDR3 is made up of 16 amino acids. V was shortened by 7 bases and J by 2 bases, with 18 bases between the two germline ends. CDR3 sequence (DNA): TGTGCCAGCATAACAGCGGGGCGATCGGGCAATCAGCCCCAGCATTTT. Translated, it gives CASITAGRSGNQPQHF.

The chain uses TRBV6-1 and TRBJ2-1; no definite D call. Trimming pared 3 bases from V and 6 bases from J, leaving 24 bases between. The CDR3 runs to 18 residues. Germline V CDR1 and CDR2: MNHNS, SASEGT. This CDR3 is CASSDLRRGGRNFNEQFF. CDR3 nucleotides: TGTGCCAGCAGTGACCTCCGCCGTGGCGGAAGAAACTTCAATGAGCAGTTCTTC.

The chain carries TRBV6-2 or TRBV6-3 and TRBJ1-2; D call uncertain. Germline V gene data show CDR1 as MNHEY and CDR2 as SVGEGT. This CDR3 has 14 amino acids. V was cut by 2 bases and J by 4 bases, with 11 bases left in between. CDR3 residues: CASSYRGLLYGYTF. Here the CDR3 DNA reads TGTGCCAGCAGTTACCGAGGCTTGCTCTATGGCTACACCTTC.

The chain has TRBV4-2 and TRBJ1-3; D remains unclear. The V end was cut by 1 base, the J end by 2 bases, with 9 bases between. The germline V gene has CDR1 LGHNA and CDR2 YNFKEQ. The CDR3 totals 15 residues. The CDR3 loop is CASSQVSGTGNTIYF. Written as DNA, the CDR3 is TGTGCCAGCAGCCAAGTCTCTGGGACTGGAAACACCATATATTTT.

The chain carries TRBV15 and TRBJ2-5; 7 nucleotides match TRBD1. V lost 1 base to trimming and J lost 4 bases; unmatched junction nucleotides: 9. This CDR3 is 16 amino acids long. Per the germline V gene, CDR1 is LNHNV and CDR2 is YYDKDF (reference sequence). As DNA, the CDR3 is TGTGCCACCAGCAGAGGGAGGACAGGCGCGGGAGAGACCCAGTACTTC. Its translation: CATSRGRTGAGETQYF.

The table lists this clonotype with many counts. The CDR3 DNA is TGTGCCAGCAGCCAAGGGGCCGGGGAGCTGTTTTTT. Its protein is CASSQGAGELFF. The J gene is TRBJ2-2, the V gene TRBV3-1, with D unresolved. Between the trimmed V and J ends, which lost 1 base and 6 bases, there was a span of 3 bases. The CDR3 consists of 12 residues. CDR1 and CDR2 (germline): LGHDT, YNNKEL (reference sequence).

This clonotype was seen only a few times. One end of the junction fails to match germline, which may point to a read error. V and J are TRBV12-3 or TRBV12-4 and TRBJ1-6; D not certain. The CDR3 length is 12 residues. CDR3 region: CASSLYNSLLHF. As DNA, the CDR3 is TGTGCCAGCAGCTTATATAATTCACTCCTCCACTTT.